This T cell receptor beta chain was captured by sequencing in a study of blood T cells in healthy people across ages (dated by TCRdb to about 2015). Describing the broader study: In model experiments, template switching captured about one uniquely barcoded TCR beta cDNA molecule for every two T cells. The study measured age-related changes in TCR beta repertoire diversity using deep sequencing normalized with unique cDNA molecular identifiers. The donors were divided into four age groups: young (average roughly 15 years), middle-aged (about 40), aged (62) and long-lived (roughly 82). To avoid experimental bias, donors of different ages were spread randomly across the sequencing lanes. Using the same blood draw, the study looked at two additional independent replicas of 1 million unique cDNA reads for two donors, one aged 18 to 29 and the other aged 80 or older.

General conclusions and limits of the study: A strong correlation was found between observed TCR beta diversity and the percentage of naive T cells measured by flow cytometry. Donor CMV infection status was unknown, potentially confounding age-related changes in expanded clonotypes. Observed TCR beta diversity per million T cells fell roughly linearly with age, and a significant reduction was already apparent by age roughly 41. Compared with the aged group, the long-lived group had more naive CD4+ T cells, fewer expanded clones and increased TCR diversity, a pattern suggesting age selection. Bulk unsorted PBMC profiling prevented conclusive comparison of naive and antigen-experienced compartments. Total diversity estimates from one million sequenced T cells were considered lower bounds and underestimates.

Donors were 39 systemically healthy Caucasian individuals from Russia aged roughly 6 to 100 years. Each donor gave ten milliliters of peripheral blood, collected into EDTA-treated Vacutainer tubes. Ficoll-Paque density-gradient centrifugation was used to isolate PBMCs, with at least 6.5 million per sample. Total RNA was extracted from PBMCs with Trizol reagent, with at least 6 micrograms obtained per sample. For every donor, flow cytometry on a PBMC aliquot measured the percentage of naive CD45RAhigh/CD27high T cells. Comments on this clonotype: Its target antigen remains unknown. There are no base qualities to consult, and no much larger clone falls within one base.

Relative to germline, V is 2 bases shorter and J is 5 bases shorter, with 16 bases between their ends. There are 15 amino acids in the CDR3, from cysteine to phenylalanine inclusive. Kept here is only the CDR3 DNA, which spans 45 bases and is read in frame from base 1. The germline V gene encodes CDR1 ENHRY and CDR2 SYGVKD. Libraries were made using 5' RACE. TCRdb names Illumina HiSeq 2500 as the instrument used. A second PCR of about 6 to 11 cycles was run with a J-beta primer mix and a sample-barcoded 5' primer. A template-switch 5' adaptor carrying 12 random nucleotides introduced a unique molecular identifier onto each TCR beta cDNA molecule. At least 3 million CDR3-containing paired-end reads were obtained from each sample. First-strand cDNA was synthesized from all RNA with the Mint cDNA synthesis kit, primed by a TRBC-specific oligonucleotide. After uracil-DNA glycosylase treatment, a first 18-cycle PCR used universal primers M1SS and BC2_uni_R on all cDNA. The paper's processing steps were these. Normalization of each sample was performed by random selection of 1 million high-quality reads, each carrying a distinct molecular identifier. Instead of being binned into consensus sequences, reads with shared molecular identifiers were discarded. MiTCR, set to a Q25 quality threshold and the strictest error-elimination algorithm, was used for CDR3 identification, clonotype clustering and error correction. A nonparametric unseen species model with Euler transformation was used to estimate a lower bound on total TCR beta diversity. Using fastp trimming at Q25 and MiXCR clonotype assembly, TCRdb reanalyzed the public sequencing data and kept in-frame beta chains. Rows merge per CDR3 protein into single entries with the most common DNA and genes. The V and J calls reflect TCRdb's pipeline rather than the authors' work. The sample table contains fewer than 1.5 million distinct CDR3 sequences; only one count was recorded for 35% to 45% of them. The leading ten clones occupy roughly 7.9% of the sample.

Material: blood. The sequence was collected from a young woman in good health. In this chain, TRBV10-3 is recombined with TRBJ2-7, with TRBD2 tentatively as D gene (5 bases match). The CDR3 region has the sequence CAISEGSGYWNEQYF. The nucleotide sequence reads as follows: TGTGCCATCAGTGAGGGATCGGGGTATTGGAACGAGCAGTACTTC.